Below, 19 T cell receptor beta chains from the same sample are listed, as sequenced in a study of T cells in Graves' hyperthyroidism and ophthalmopathy. RNA transcripts served as the template for amplifying TCR beta CDR3 regions. The HTBI primer set drove a first-round RT-PCR of the TCR CDR3. TCRdb redid the calling of the multiplex PCR reads with MiXCR, one entry per CDR3 protein. Counted here are around 600,000 distinct CDR3 sequences, 14% occurring once; the ten biggest clones make up 6.5% to 9%. The sequencing input was blood. These receptors were taken from a woman aged 18-29 years with Graves' ophthalmopathy.

The chain recombines TRBV19 with TRBJ1-4; D might be TRBD1 (5 bases). The CDR3 sequence is 14 residues long. V was shortened by 7 bases and J by 6 bases, with 15 bases between the two germline ends. Germline loops: CDR1 LNHDA, CDR2 SQIVND (reference sequence). In DNA form, the CDR3 reads TGTGCCAGTATCCCGCGAGGGGCGGATGAAAAACTGTTTTTT. This encodes CASIPRGADEKLFF.

The sample holds many counts of this clonotype. The chain employs TRBV5-1 and TRBJ2-7; D tentatively reads TRBD1 or TRBD2 (5 bases each). V was cut by 4 bases and J by 2 bases, with 13 bases left in between. CDR1 and CDR2 from the germline V gene are SGHRS and YFSETQ. The CDR3 extends over 14 amino acids. CDR3 amino acids: CASSTRDRTYEQYF. In DNA, the CDR3 is TGCGCCAGCAGCACCCGGGACCGAACCTACGAGCAGTACTTC.

This clonotype has more than one count but fewer than ten. The V gene is TRBV7-6, the J gene TRBJ2-2; maybe TRBD2 (5 bases). Germline CDR1 is SGHVS and CDR2 is FNYEAQ. The CDR3 loop spans 13 amino acids. With 1 base removed from V and 8 bases from J, the gap between germline ends came to 8 bases. The CDR3 DNA follows: TGTGCCAGCAGCTTAGAGCTAGCTGGGGAGCTGTTTTTT. Its translation: CASSLELAGELFF.

Note on this clonotype: A much larger clone is a single base away; this may be a read error. The rearrangement joins TRBV11-2 to TRBJ2-1; D perhaps matches TRBD1 (5 bases). This CDR3 spans 14 amino acids. V was trimmed by 5 bases and J by 11 bases, leaving 19 bases between them. CDR1 and CDR2 from the germline V gene are SGHAT and FQNNGV. CDR3 region: CASSNLRQINKQFF. In nucleotides, the CDR3 is TGTGCCAGCAGCAACCTAAGACAGATAAATAAGCAGTTCTTC.

The rearrangement joins TRBV6-1 to TRBJ2-3, with 13 bases matching TRBD2. This CDR3 is 16 amino acids long. Germline V gene data show CDR1 as MNHNS and CDR2 as SASEGT. With 5 bases clipped from V and 3 bases from J, the junction kept 5 bases outside the gene matches. The CDR3: CASSPTSGRGTDTQYF. DNA for the CDR3: TGTGCCAGCAGTCCCACTAGCGGGAGGGGTACAGATACGCAGTATTTT.

The chain links TRBV7-2 to TRBJ1-4, with unresolved D. Deletions cut 2 bases from V and 5 bases from J, with 6 bases between. The CDR3 is 13 amino acids. Looked up from germline, CDR1 is SGHTA and CDR2 is FQGNSA. The CDR3 loop reads CASSLNLNEKLFF. For the CDR3, the DNA is TGTGCCAGCAGCTTAAACTTAAATGAAAAACTGTTTTTT.

This clonotype was seen many times. CDR3 protein: CADRSNLNTEAFF. CDR3 in DNA: TGTGCCGACAGGAGCAACTTGAACACTGAAGCTTTCTTT. The rearrangement links TRBV2 to TRBJ1-1, with D tentatively TRBD1 (6 bases). Trimming left V 11 bases short and J 0 bases short, with 13 bases between. This CDR3 spans 13 amino acids. In germline, CDR1 is SNHLY, CDR2 FYNNEI.

CDR3: CASSLALAAGASYEQYF. DNA for the CDR3: TGTGCCAGCAGCTTAGCGCTAGCAGCGGGAGCCTCCTACGAGCAGTACTTC. The chain carries TRBV7-3 and TRBJ2-7, with TRBD2 matching 8 bases. Germline V CDR1 and CDR2: SGHTA, FQGTGA. This CDR3 is 17 amino acids long. V lost 2 bases to trimming and J lost 0 bases; unmatched junction nucleotides: 9.

In this sample, this clonotype turned up many times. The chain links TRBV20-1 to TRBJ2-1; D may be TRBD2 (6 bases). This CDR3 is 15 amino acids long. Germline V gene sequence: CDR1 DFQATT, CDR2 SNEGSKA (reference sequence). The V end was cut by 0 bases, the J end by 7 bases, with 16 bases between. DNA of the CDR3: TGCAGTGCTAGAGAGGTAGCGGTGGGAGGTAATGAGCAGTTCTTC. This translates into CSAREVAVGGNEQFF.

In this sample, this clonotype turned up many times. V usage is TRBV20-1 and J usage is TRBJ1-1; D might be TRBD1 (5 bases). Germline V gene sequence: CDR1 DFQATT, CDR2 SNEGSKA (reference sequence). V lost 4 bases and J 5 bases, leaving 14 bases between the germline ends. CDR3 length: 13 residues. The CDR3 here is CSATSREATEAFF. The DNA of the CDR3 is TGCAGTGCTACAAGCAGGGAAGCGACTGAAGCTTTCTTT.

The genes are TRBV28 and TRBJ2-7, with TRBD1 matching over 10 bases. The J segment lost 3 bases and the V segment lost 4 bases, leaving 15 bases of the junction unmatched. Germline assignment: CDR1 MDHEN and CDR2 SYDVKM. The CDR3 has 18 amino acids. The CDR3 loop reads CASSSPGTGVIGFYEQYF. The CDR3 bases are TGTGCCAGCAGTTCGCCCGGGACAGGGGTTATTGGGTTCTACGAGCAGTACTTC.

This clonotype was observed a few times. The chain recombines TRBV20-1 with TRBJ1-6; D remains ambiguous. Germline V gene data show CDR1 as DFQATT and CDR2 as SNEGSKA (reference sequence). V dropped 0 bases and J dropped 5 bases, with 5 bases sitting between them. CDR3 length: 13 amino acids. The CDR3 DNA reads TGCAGTGCTAGAGATAAGAATAATTCACCCCTCCACTTT. Amino acids: CSARDKNNSPLHF.

This clonotype was recorded many times. The chain recombines TRBV30 with TRBJ1-5; D not certain. This CDR3 is 14 amino acids long. Trimming pared 1 base from V and 0 bases from J, leaving 7 bases between. Germline lookup yields CDR1 GTSNPN and CDR2 SVGIG (reference sequence). CDR3 protein: CAWSAAYSNQPQHF. The CDR3 DNA follows: TGTGCCTGGAGTGCGGCGTATAGCAATCAGCCCCAGCATTTT.

The chain links TRBV14 to TRBJ1-1, with D hard to call. The germline V gene has CDR1 SGHDN and CDR2 FVKESK. V lost 0 bases, J lost 1 base, and 15 bases lay in between. The CDR3 has 17 residues. CDR3 nucleotides: TGTGCCAGCAGCCAAGAAATGTCGTGGCGGAGGAACACTGAAGCTTTCTTT. Protein product: CASSQEMSWRRNTEAFF. Looking up the rest from reference TRBV14 and TRBJ1-1 gives the full variable domain: EAGVTQFPSHSVIEKGQTVTLRCDPISGHDNLYWYRRVMGKEIKFLLHFVKESKQDESGMPNNRFLAERTGGTYSTLKVQPAELEDSGVYFCASSQEMSWRRNTEAFFGQGTRLTVV.

The chain joins TRBV9 to TRBJ2-1; D might be TRBD2 (5 bases). The germline V and J ends were trimmed by 1 base and 6 bases, with 11 bases remaining between them. The CDR3 totals 14 residues. The germline CDR1 and CDR2 sequences are SGDLS and YYNGEE. The CDR3 protein is CASSVSGSGNEQFF. The CDR3 DNA reads TGTGCCAGCAGCGTAAGTGGGAGTGGCAATGAGCAGTTCTTC.

This clonotype was counted many times. V usage is TRBV12-3 or TRBV12-4 and J usage is TRBJ1-2; 8 bases are shared with TRBD1. CDR3 length: 13 residues. With 0 bases clipped from V and 8 bases from J, the junction kept 2 bases outside the gene matches. CDR3 protein: CASSLAQGAGYTF. The CDR3 DNA is TGTGCCAGCAGTTTAGCGCAGGGGGCGGGCTACACCTTC.

This clonotype appeared a few times. The rearrangement uses TRBV12-3 or TRBV12-4 and TRBJ2-1; 8 positions match TRBD2. The CDR3 has 15 residues. V dropped 6 bases and J dropped 5; count of bases not matched to a gene: 9. The CDR3 bases are TGTGCCAGCAGCCCCCCTGCGGGAGGAAACAATGAGCAGTTCTTC. Its translation is CASSPPAGGNNEQFF.

In this sample, this clonotype turned up many times. The rearrangement uses TRBV12-5 and TRBJ1-5, with TRBD1 matching over 7 bases. CDR1 and CDR2 from the germline V gene are LGHNT and FRNRAP. The CDR3 contains 15 residues. The V and J ends lost 6 bases and 4 bases, in that order; junction bases with no gene match: 9. CDR3 protein: CASGETGWENQPQHF. The CDR3 DNA reads TGTGCTAGTGGGGAGACAGGGTGGGAAAATCAGCCCCAGCATTTT. Combining the CDR3 with reference TRBV12-5 and TRBJ1-5 gives the whole variable domain DARVTQTPRHKVTEMGQEVTMRCQPILGHNTVFWYRQTMMQGLELLAYFRNRAPLDDSGMPKDRFSAEMPDATLATLKIQPSEPRDSAVYFCASGETGWENQPQHFGDGTRLSIL.

As to this clonotype: The conserved final phenylalanine or tryptophan is absent from the CDR3, which likely points to a read error. The rearrangement joins TRBV18 to TRBJ1-1, with D possibly TRBD1 on 5 matching bases. Between the trimmed V and J ends, which lost 3 bases and 4 bases, there was a span of 18 bases. Germline CDR1 and CDR2: KGHSH and LQKENI. The CDR3 is 16 amino acids. DNA for the CDR3: TGTGCCAGCTCACCCAGGGCAGCAGATCAGGGCACTGAAGCTTTCCTT. Residues: CASSPRAADQGTEAFL.